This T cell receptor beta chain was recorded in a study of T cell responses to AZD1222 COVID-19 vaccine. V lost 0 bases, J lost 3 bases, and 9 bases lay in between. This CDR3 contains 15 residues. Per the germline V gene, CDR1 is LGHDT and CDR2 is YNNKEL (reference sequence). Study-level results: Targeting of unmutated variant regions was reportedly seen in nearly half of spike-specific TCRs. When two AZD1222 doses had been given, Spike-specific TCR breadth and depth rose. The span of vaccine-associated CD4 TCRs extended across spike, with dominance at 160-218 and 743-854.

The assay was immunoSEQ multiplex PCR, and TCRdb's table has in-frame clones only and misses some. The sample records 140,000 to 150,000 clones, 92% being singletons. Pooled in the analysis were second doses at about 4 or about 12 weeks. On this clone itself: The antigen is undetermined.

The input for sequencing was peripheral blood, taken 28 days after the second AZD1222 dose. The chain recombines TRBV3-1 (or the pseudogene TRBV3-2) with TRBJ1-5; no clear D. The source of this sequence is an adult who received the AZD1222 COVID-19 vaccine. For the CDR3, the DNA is TGTGCCAGCAGCCAAGATCGAGTGGACAATCAGCCCCAGCATTTT. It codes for CASSQDRVDNQPQHF.